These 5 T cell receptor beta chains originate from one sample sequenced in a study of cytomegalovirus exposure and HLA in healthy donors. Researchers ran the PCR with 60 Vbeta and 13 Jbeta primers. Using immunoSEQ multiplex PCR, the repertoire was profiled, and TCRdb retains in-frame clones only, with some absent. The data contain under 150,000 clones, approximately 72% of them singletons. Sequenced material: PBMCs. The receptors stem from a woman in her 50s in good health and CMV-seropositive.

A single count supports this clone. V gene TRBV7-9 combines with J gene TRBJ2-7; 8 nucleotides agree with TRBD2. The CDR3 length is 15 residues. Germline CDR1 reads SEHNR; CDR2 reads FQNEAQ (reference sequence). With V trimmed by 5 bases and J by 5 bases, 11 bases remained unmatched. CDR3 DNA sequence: TGTGCCAGCAGCCTGTCTGGCGGGAGGTGGGACGAGCAGTACTTC. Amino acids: CASSLSGGRWDEQYF.

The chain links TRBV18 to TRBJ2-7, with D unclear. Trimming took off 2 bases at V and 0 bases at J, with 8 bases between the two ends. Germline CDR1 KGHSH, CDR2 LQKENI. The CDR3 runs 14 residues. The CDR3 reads CASSPVHSSYEQYF. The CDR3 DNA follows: TGTGCCAGCTCACCAGTTCACAGCTCCTACGAGCAGTACTTC.

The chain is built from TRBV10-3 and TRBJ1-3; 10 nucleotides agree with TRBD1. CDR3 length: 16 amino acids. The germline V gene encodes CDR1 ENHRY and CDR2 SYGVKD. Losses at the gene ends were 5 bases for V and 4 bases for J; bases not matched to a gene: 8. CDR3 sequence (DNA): TGTGCCATCAGTCGGACAGGGGGATTATTCGGAAACACCATATATTTT. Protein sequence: CAISRTGGLFGNTIYF.

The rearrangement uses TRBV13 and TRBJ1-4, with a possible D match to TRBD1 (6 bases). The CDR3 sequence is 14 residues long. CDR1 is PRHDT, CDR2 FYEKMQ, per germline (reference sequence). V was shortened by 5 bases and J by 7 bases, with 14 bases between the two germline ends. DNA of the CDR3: TGTGCCAGCAGCATACAGGGCTATACTGAAAAACTGTTTTTT. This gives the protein CASSIQGYTEKLFF.

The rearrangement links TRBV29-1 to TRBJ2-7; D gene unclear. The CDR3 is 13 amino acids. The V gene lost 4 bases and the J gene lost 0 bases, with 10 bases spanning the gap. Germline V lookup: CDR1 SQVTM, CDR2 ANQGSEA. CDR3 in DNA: TGCAGCGTTGCTAGTTCGAGCTCCTACGAGCAGTACTTC. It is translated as CSVASSSSYEQYF.